Shown below are 3 T cell receptor beta chains from a single sample sequenced in a study of blood T cell repertoires in COVID-19. Using immunoSEQ multiplex PCR, the repertoire was profiled, and TCRdb retains in-frame clones only, with some absent. Found here are around 200,000 clones, roughly 80% of them singletons; the top ten hold roughly 20%. The sample taken for sequencing was peripheral blood. Source of these receptors: a woman of 80 years or more with active or convalescent COVID-19.

This chain uses TRBV3-1 (or the pseudogene TRBV3-2) with TRBJ1-1; D is uncertain. The CDR3 runs to 13 residues. Trimming left V 4 bases short and J 5 bases short, with 11 bases between. Germline V gene data show CDR1 as LGHDT and CDR2 as YNNKEL (reference sequence). The CDR3 loop reads CASSRPGGTEAFF. The CDR3 DNA sequence: TGTGCCAGCAGCCGGCCTGGAGGAACTGAAGCTTTCTTT.

Comment on this clone: The same CDR3 is also encoded by other DNA sequences in this sample. As DNA, the CDR3 is TGTGCCAGCAGCTTAAGGGGACAAGAGACCCAGTACTTC. It is translated as CASSLRGQETQYF. V usage is TRBV5-4 and J usage is TRBJ2-5; D is perhaps TRBD1 (5 bases). Trimming pared 2 bases from V and 2 bases from J, leaving 7 bases between. Germline loops: CDR1 SGHNT, CDR2 YYREEE (reference sequence). The CDR3 contains 13 residues.

A single count supports this clone. This sequence joins TRBV5-8 and TRBJ2-3; possible D gene TRBD1, 6 bases. The V gene's germline CDR1 is SGHTS and CDR2 YDEGEE. V lost 3 bases, J lost 2 bases, and 10 bases lay in between. This CDR3 spans 14 amino acids. CDR3 residues: CASSWDTYTDTQYF. The CDR3 nucleotides are TGTGCCAGCAGCTGGGACACCTACACAGATACGCAGTATTTT.